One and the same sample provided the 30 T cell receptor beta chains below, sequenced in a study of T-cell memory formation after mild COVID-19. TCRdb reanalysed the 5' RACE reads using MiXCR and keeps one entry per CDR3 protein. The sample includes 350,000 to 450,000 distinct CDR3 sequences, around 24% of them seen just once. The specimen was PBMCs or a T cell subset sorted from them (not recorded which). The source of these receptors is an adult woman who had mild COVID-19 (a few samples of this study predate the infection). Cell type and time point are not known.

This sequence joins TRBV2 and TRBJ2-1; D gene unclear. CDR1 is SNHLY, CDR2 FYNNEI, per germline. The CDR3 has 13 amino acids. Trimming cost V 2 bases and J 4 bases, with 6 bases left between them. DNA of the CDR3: TGTGCCAGCAGTGAACAGATGTACAATGAGCAGTTCTTC. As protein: CASSEQMYNEQFF.

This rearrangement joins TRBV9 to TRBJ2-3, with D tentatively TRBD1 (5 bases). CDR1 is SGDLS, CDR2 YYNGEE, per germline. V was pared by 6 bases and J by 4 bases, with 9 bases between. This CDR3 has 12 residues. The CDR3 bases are TGTGCCAGCACCCCGACAGCAGATACGCAGTATTTT. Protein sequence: CASTPTADTQYF.

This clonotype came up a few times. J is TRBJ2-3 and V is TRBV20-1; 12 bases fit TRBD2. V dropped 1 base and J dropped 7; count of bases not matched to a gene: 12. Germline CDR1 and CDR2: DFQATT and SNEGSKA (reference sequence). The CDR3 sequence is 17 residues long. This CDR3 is CSARVGASGRAGNTQYF. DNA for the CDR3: TGCAGTGCTAGAGTTGGGGCTAGCGGGAGGGCCGGGAATACGCAGTATTTT.

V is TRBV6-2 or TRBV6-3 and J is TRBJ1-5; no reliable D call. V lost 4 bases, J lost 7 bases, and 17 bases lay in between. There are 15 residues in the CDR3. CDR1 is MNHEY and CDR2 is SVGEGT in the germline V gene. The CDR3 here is CASSSFEDSGQPQHF. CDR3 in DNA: TGTGCCAGCAGTTCGTTCGAGGATAGTGGGCAGCCCCAGCATTTT.

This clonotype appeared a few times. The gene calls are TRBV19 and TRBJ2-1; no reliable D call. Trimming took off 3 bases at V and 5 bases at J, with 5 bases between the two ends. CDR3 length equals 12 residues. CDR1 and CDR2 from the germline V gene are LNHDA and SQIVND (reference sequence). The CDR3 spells CASSIANNEQFF. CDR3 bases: TGTGCCAGTAGTATTGCCAACAATGAGCAGTTCTTC.

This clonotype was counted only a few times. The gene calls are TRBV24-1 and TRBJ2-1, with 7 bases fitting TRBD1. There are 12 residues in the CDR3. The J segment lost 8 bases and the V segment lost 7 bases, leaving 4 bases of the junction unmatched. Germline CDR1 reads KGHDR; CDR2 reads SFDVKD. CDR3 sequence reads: CATSQTGYEQFF. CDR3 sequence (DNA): TGTGCCACCAGCCAGACAGGGTATGAGCAGTTCTTC.

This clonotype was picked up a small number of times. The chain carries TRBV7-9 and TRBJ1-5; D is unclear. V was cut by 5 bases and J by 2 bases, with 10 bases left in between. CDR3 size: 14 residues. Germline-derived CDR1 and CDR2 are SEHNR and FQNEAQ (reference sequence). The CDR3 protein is CASSPAAGNQPQHF. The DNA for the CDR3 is TGTGCCAGCAGCCCCGCGGCGGGCAATCAGCCCCAGCATTTT.

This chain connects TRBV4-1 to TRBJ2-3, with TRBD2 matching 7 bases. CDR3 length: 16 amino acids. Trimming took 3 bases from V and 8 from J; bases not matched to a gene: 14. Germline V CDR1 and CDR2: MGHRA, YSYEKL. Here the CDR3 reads CASSHPGRAGRATQYF. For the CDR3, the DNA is TGCGCCAGCAGCCACCCCGGACGAGCGGGGAGGGCTACGCAGTATTTT.

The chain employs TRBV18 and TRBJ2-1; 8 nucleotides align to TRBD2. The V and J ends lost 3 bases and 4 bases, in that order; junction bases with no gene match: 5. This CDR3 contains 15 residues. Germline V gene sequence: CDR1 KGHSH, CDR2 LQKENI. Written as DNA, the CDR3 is TGTGCCAGCTCACCGCGGACTAGCCAATACAATGAGCAGTTCTTC. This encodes CASSPRTSQYNEQFF.

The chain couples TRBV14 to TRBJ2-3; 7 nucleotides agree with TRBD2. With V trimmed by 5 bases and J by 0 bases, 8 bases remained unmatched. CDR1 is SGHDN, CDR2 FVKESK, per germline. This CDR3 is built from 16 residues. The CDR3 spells CASSYRTRGSTDTQYF. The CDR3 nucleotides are TGTGCCAGCAGCTACCGGACTAGGGGTAGCACAGATACGCAGTATTTT.

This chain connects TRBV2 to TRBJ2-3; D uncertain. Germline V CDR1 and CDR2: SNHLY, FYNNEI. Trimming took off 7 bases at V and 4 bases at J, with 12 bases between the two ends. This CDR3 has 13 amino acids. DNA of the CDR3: TGTGCCAGCACACCGGGTGGCGCAGATACGCAGTATTTT. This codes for CASTPGGADTQYF.

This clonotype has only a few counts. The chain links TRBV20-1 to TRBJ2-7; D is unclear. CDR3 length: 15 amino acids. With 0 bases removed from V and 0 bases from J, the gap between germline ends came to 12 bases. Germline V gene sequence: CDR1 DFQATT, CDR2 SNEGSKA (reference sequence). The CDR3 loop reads CSARDRAPNSYEQYF. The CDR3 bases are TGCAGTGCTAGAGATAGGGCGCCCAACTCCTACGAGCAGTACTTC.

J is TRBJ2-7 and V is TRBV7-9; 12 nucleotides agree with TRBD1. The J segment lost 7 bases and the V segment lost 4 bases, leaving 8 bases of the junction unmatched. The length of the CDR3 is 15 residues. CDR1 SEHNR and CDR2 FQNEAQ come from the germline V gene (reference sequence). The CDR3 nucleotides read TGTGCCAGCAGCTCCGGCGGGACAGGGGGCGATGAGCAGTACTTC. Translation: CASSSGGTGGDEQYF.

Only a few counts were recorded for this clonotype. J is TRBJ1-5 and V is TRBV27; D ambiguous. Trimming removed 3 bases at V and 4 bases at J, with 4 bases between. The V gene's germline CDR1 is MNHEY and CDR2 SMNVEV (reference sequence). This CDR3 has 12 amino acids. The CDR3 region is CASSFTNQPQHF. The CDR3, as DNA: TGTGCCAGCAGTTTCACTAATCAGCCCCAGCATTTT.

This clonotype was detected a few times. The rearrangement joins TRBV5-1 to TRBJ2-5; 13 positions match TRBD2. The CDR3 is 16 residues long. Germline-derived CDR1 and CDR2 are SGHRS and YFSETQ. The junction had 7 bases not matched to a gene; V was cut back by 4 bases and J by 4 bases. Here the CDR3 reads CASSLQTSGGSETQYF. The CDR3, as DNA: TGCGCCAGCAGCCTCCAGACTAGCGGGGGGTCAGAGACCCAGTACTTC.

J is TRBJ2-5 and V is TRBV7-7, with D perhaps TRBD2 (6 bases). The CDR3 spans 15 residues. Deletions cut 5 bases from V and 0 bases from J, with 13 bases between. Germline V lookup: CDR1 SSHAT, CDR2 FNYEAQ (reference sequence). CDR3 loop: CASSPFGDYQETQYF. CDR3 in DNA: TGTGCCAGCAGCCCCTTTGGGGACTACCAAGAGACCCAGTACTTC.

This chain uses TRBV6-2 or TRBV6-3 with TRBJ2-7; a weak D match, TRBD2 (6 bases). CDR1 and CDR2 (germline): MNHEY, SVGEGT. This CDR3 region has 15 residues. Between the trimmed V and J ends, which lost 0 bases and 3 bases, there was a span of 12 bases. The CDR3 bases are TGTGCCAGCAGTTACTCCGGCGGGAATTTCTACGAGCAGTACTTC. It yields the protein CASSYSGGNFYEQYF.

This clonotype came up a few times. The CDR3 DNA reads TGCGCCAGCAGCCAAGAACGGTACGCGGGGAGCACAGATACGCAGTATTTT. Its protein product is CASSQERYAGSTDTQYF. The rearrangement joins TRBV4-1 to TRBJ2-3, with D possibly TRBD2 on 6 matching bases. Germline CDR1 MGHRA, CDR2 YSYEKL. CDR3 length: 17 residues. V lost 0 bases and J lost 0, with 13 bases in between.

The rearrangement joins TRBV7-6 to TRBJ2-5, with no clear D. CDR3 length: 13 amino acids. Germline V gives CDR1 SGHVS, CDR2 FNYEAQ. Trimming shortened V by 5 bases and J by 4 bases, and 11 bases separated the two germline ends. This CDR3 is CASSPRTLETQYF. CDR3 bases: TGTGCCAGCAGCCCCCGGACGCTAGAGACCCAGTACTTC.

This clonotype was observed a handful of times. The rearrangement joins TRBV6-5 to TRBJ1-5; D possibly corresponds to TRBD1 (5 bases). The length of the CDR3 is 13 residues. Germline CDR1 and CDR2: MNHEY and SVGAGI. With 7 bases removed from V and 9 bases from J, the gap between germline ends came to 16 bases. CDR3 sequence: CASKYGGVRPQHF. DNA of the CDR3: TGTGCCAGCAAGTATGGGGGGGTTCGGCCCCAGCATTTT.

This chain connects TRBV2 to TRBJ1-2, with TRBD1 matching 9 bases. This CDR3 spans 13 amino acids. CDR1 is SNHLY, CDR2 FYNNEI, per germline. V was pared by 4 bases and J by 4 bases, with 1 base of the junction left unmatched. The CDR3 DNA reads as TGTGCCAGCAGTGGACAGGGGGTCTATGGCTACACCTTC. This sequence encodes CASSGQGVYGYTF. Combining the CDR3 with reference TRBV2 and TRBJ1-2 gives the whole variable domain EPEVTQTPSHQVTQMGQEVILRCVPISNHLYFYWYRQILGQKVEFLVSFYNNEISEKSEIFDDQFSVERPDGSNFTLKIRSTKLEDSAMYFCASSGQGVYGYTFGSGTRLTVV.

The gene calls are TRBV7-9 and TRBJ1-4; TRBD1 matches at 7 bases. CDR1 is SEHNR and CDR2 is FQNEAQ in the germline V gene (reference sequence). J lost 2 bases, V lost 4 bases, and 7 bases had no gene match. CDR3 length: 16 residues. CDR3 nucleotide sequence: TGTGCCAGCAGCTCTAACAGGGGAGCCACTAATGAAAAACTGTTTTTT. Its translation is CASSSNRGATNEKLFF.

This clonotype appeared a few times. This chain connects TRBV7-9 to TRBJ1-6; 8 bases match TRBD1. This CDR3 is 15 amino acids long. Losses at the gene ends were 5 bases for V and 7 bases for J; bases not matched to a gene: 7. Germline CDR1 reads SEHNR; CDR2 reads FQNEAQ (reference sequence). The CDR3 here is CASSPGQGLNSPLHF. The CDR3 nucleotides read TGTGCCAGCAGCCCCGGACAGGGTTTGAATTCACCCCTCCACTTT. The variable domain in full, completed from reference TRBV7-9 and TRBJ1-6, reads DTGVSQNPRHKITKRGQNVTFRCDPISEHNRLYWYRQTLGQGPEFLTYFQNEAQLEKSRLLSDRFSAERPKGSFSTLEIQRTEQGDSAMYLCASSPGQGLNSPLHFGNGTRLTVT.

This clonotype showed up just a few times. The CDR3 is CASSLGRADGEAFF. Here the CDR3 DNA reads TGTGCCAGCAGCTTAGGCAGGGCGGATGGCGAAGCTTTCTTT. The chain couples TRBV7-8 to TRBJ1-1; D may be TRBD1 (5 bases). Germline V lookup: CDR1 SGHVS, CDR2 FQNEAQ. V lost 1 base to trimming and J lost 8 bases, with 14 bases between them. This CDR3 comprises 14 residues.

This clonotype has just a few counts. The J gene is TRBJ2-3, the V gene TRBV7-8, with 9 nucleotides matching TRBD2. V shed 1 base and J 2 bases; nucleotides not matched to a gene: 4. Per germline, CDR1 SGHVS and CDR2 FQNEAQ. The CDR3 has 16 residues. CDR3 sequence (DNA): TGTGCCAGCAGCTTAGGGAGCGGGGGGTACACAGATACGCAGTATTTT. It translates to CASSLGSGGYTDTQYF.

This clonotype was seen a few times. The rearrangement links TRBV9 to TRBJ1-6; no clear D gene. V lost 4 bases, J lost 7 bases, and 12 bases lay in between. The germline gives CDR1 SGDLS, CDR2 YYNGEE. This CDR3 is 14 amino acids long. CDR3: CASSPRVGNSPLHF. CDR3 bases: TGTGCCAGCAGCCCCCGGGTGGGCAATTCACCCCTCCACTTT. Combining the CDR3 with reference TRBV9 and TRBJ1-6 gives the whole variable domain DSGVTQTPKHLITATGQRVTLRCSPRSGDLSVYWYQQSLDQGLQFLIQYYNGEERAKGNILERFSAQQFPDLHSELNLSSLELGDSALYFCASSPRVGNSPLHFGNGTRLTVT.

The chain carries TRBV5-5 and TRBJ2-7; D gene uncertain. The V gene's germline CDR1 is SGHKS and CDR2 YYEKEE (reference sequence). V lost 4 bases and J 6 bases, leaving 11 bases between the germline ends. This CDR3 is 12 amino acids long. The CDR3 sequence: CASSPTPREQYF. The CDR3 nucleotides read TGTGCCAGCAGCCCGACACCTCGCGAGCAGTACTTC.

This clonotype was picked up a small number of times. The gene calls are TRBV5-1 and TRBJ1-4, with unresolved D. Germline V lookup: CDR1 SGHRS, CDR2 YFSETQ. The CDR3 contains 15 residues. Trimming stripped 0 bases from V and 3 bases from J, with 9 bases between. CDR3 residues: CASSLGQYPNEKLFF. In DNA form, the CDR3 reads TGCGCCAGCAGCTTGGGGCAATATCCTAATGAAAAACTGTTTTTT.

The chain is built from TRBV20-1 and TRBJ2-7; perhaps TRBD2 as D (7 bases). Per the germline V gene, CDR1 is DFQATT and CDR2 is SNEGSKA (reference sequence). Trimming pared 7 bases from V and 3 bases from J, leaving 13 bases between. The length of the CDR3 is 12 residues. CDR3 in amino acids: CSGRGAGYEQYF. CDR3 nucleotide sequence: TGCAGTGGACGGGGGGCAGGCTACGAGCAGTACTTC.

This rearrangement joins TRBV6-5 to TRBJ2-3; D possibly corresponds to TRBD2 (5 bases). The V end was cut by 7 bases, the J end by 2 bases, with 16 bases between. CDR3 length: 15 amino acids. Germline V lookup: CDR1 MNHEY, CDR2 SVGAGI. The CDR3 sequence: CASKSGIVNTDTQYF. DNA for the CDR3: TGTGCCAGCAAGTCCGGGATCGTTAACACAGATACGCAGTATTTT.